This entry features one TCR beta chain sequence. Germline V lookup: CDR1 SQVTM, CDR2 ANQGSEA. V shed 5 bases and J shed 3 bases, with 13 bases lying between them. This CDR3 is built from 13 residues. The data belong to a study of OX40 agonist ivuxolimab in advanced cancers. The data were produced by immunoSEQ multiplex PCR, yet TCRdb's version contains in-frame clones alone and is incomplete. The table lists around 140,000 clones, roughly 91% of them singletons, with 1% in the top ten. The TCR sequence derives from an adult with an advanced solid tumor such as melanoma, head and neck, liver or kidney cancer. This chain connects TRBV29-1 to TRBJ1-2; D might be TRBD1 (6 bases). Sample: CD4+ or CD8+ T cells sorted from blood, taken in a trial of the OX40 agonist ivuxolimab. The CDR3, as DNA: TGCAGCGTTACGGCAGGGGTCTACTATGGCTACACCTTC. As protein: CSVTAGVYYGYTF.